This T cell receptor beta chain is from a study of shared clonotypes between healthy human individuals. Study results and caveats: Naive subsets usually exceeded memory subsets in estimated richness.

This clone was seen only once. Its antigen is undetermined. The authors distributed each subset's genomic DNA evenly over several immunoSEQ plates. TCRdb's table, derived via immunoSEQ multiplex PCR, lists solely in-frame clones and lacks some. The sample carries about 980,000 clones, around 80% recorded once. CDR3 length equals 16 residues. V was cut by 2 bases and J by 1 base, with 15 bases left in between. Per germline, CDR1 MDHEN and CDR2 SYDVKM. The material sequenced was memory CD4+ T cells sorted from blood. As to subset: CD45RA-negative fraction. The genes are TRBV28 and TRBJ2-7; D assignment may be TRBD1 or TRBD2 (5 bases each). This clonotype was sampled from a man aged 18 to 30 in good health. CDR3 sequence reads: CASSLLRQGVSYEQYF. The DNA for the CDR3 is TGTGCCAGCAGTTTACTTCGGCAGGGAGTTTCCTACGAGCAGTACTTC.